The clone carrying this TCR beta chain was seen ten or more times. This sample was taken from a study of low-dose radiotherapy and immunotherapy resistance in tumors. For the study at large: On an every-two-weeks schedule, patients received intravenous nivolumab 240 mg, along with ipilimumab 1 mg/kg every six weeks.

With TRAV- and TRBV-specific primers, first-strand cDNA was made, covering the alpha and beta chains. A constant-region primer paired with the V-primer adapter amplified TCRs over approximately 20 PCR cycles. One entry per CDR3 protein results from TCRdb running MiXCR on the reads. This table has tens of thousands of distinct CDR3 sequences, over 15% appearing once. Trimming took 1 base from V and 1 from J; bases not matched to a gene: 8. This CDR3 has 17 amino acids. Germline CDR1 reads KGHSH; CDR2 reads LQKENI. The time point denotes: after trial treatment. Treatment defined: LDRT plus nivolumab, ipilimumab, low-dose cyclophosphamide and aspirin (RACIN trial). Those eligible were patients bearing advanced solid tumors lacking tumor-infiltrating lymphocytes.

The sequence came from a male donor with prostate cancer. The chain is built from TRBV18 and TRBJ1-1, with TRBD1 matching 8 bases. This specimen was PBMCs, taken after low-dose radiotherapy plus immunotherapy. CDR3 sequence: CASSPLGQGDANTEAFF. CDR3 DNA sequence: TGTGCCAGCTCACCACTTGGACAGGGCGATGCGAACACTGAAGCTTTCTTT.